This entry concerns a single T cell receptor beta chain. Authors' processing steps: Reference gene primers were amplified, and this amplification served to estimate nucleated cell counts. Measured with immunoSEQ multiplex PCR; TCRdb has only the in-frame clones, and not every one. V, J and clone size derive from that table, while D and trimming were established from the DNA sequence. The sample includes hundreds of thousands of clones, 89% of them seen just once. The sample comes from a study of blood T cell repertoires in COVID-19. Overall study context: Acute and convalescent COVID-19 samples came from the United States, Italy and Spain. The cDNA or gDNA used as material had been derived from T cells, B-cell-depleted T cells, or PBMCs.

In germline, CDR1 is SGHRS, CDR2 YFSETQ. The CDR3 is 18 amino acids. V was clipped by 2 bases and J by 5 bases, with 25 bases between them. This chain links TRBV5-1 with TRBJ2-5; TRBD1 is a possible D gene (6 bases). The sequenced sample consisted of peripheral blood. This TCR was sampled from a man aged 35-49 years with acute or convalescent COVID-19. The CDR3 loop reads CASSFGPGTLGGRETQYF. In nucleotides, the CDR3 is TGCGCCAGCAGCTTCGGGCCCGGGACCCTAGGGGGTCGGGAGACCCAGTACTTC.